Listed below are T cell receptor beta chains from one sample, sequenced in a study of Graves' ophthalmopathy and Graves' hyperthyroidism. TCRdb re-called the multiplex PCR reads through MiXCR, storing one row per CDR3 protein. The sample shows 35,000 to 50,000 distinct CDR3 sequences, approximately 50% of them seen only once. The sequenced sample was peripheral blood. The receptor set was obtained from an adult woman with stable Graves' hyperthyroidism. The CDR3 runs from the conserved cysteine through the conserved F or W. The D gene is left open where the match is weak. Some rows have no size entry. The others give once, few or many, or a class for an expanded clone.

TRBD1,TRBJ1-2,-,TRBV29-1,TGCAGCGCCGGACAGGGGGTCGACTATGGCTACACCTTC,CSAGQGVDYGYTF
TRBD1,TRBJ2-1,-,TRBV2,TGTGCCAACACCGGGACAGCGAACTTCAATGAGCAGTTCTTC,CANTGTANFNEQFF
-,TRBJ2-7,many,TRBV12-3/TRBV12-4,TGTGCCAGCAGTTTAGGGGAGGAGTTCACAGGCTACGAGCAGTACTTC,CASSLGEEFTGYEQYF
-,TRBJ1-1,-,TRBV29-1,TGCAGCGTTGACCGGGGTCGGGCGGGCACTGAAGCTTTCTTT,CSVDRGRAGTEAFF
-,TRBJ1-1,-,TRBV6-5,TGTGCCAGCAGTTACACCGCGGGGAACACTGAAGCTTTCTTT,CASSYTAGNTEAFF
-,TRBJ1-1,many,TRBV28,TGTGCCAGCAGTTTCTTGAGTAAGGGGGCTGAAGCTTTCTTT,CASSFLSKGAEAFF
TRBD1,TRBJ2-2,many,TRBV5-1,TGCGCCAGCAGCCCCACCGGACAGGGGGCGGCCGGGGAGCTGTTTTTT,CASSPTGQGAAGELFF
-,TRBJ2-2,medium-sized,TRBV25-1,TGTGCCAGCAGTGAATGGTCTAGGGGCTGGAACACCGGGGAGCTGTTTTTT,CASSEWSRGWNTGELFF
-,TRBJ1-2,many,TRBV6-2/TRBV6-3,TGTGCCAGCAGTTACTCGCCGTCCGGACTTACCTTC,CASSYSPSGLTF
-,TRBJ1-1,many,TRBV30,TGTGCCTGGAGTGTAGGGGACAACACTGAAGCTTTCTTT,CAWSVGDNTEAFF
TRBD1,TRBJ1-2,many,TRBV6-5,TGTGCCAGCAGCTGGACAGGCTCTAACTATGGCTACACCTTC,CASSWTGSNYGYTF
TRBD1,TRBJ2-7,-,TRBV20-1,TGCAGTGCAGAGTCGGGACAGGGCTACGAGCAGTACTTC,CSAESGQGYEQYF
TRBD2,TRBJ2-6,once,TRBV29-1,TGCGGCGTTGAAGGTTGGCTAGCGGGAGTGTCTGGGGCCAACGTCCTGACTTTC,CGVEGWLAGVSGANVLTF